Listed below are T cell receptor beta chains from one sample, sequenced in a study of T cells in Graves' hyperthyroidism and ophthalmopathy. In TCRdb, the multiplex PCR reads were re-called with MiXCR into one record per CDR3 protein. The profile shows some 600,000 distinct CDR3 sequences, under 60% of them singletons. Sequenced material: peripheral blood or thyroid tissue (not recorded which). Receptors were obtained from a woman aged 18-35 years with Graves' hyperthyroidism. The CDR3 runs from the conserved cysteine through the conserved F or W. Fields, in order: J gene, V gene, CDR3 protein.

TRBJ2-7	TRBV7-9	CASSEDRAAPYEQYF
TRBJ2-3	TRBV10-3	CAISDGDTQYF
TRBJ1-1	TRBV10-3	CATTPGIRQGRNTEAFF
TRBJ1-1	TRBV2	CASLPTADEAFF
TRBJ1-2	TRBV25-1	CASSEWGARYTF
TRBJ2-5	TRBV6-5	CASSREPQYF
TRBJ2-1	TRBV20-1	CSAIYSDNEQFF
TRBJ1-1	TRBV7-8	CASSQGRGNTEAFF
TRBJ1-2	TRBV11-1	CASSPDRATSYGYTF
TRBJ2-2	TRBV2	CASSETASGFVGELFF
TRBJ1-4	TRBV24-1	CATSETQDRGGKLFF
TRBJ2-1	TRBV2	CASSPSGRASFF
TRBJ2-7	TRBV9	CASSVAEPTYEQYF
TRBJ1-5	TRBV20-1	CSAKSGTGVLNQPQHF
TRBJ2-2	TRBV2	CASRKAVFTGELFF
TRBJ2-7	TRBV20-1	CSADPGLADFEQYF
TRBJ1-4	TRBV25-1	CASAGGAIDRLDEKLFF
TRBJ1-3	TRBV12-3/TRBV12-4	CASSASFRGLISGNTIYF
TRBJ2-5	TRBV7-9	CASSIDREGQETQYF
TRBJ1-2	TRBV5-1	CASSSDRANGYTF
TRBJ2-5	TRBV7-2	CASSSRDLAETQYF
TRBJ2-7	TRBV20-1	CSASQVAGGPDEQYF
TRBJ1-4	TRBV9	CASSLKRQGFEKLFF
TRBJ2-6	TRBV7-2	CASRRQNLSSGANVLTF
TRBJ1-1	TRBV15	CATSSPPRAGTEAFF
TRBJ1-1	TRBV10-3	CAITGEGGRTEAFF
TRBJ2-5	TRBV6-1	CASTLYGGGGETQYF
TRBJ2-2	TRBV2	CASSGGGREHTGELFF
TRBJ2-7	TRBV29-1	CSVYLGRGRSYEQYF
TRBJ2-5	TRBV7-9	CASSQGGQGRETQYF
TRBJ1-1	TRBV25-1	CASSSAGAYAFF
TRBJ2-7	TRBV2	CASSSTSGNEQYF
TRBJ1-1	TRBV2	CASRAMNTEAFF
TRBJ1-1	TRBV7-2	CASSQRTGYNTEAFF
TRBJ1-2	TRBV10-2	CASSESIRESRHGYTF
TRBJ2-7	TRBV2	CASTRTASYEQYF
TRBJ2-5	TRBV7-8	CASSSLGGETQYF
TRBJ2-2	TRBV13	CASSLGVSGPTGELFF
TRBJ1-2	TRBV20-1	CSASPGQGANYGYTF
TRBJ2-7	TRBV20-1	CSARDSRGGSRYEQYF
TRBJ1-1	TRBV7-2	CASSLGPARDTEAFF
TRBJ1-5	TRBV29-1	CSVAYGTGTIQPQHF
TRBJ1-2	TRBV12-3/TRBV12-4	CASGSGPPAAGYTF
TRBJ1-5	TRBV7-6	CASSLRPPGRRASEPQHF
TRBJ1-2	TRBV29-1	CSSEGGTGIDYGYTF
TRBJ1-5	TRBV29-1	CSVASRTGFNQPQHF
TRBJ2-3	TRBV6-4	CASSDGQGADTQYF
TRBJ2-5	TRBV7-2	CASSFQRYYQETQYF
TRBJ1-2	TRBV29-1	CSVRGNRAGGYTF
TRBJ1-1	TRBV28	CATTGTANTEAFF
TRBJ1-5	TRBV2	CASNRWGAGNQPQHF
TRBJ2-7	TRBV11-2	CAWSGGGDYEQYF
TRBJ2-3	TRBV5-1	CASSRTSESTDTQYF
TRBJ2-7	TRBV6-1	CASAKLRDSSSYEQYF